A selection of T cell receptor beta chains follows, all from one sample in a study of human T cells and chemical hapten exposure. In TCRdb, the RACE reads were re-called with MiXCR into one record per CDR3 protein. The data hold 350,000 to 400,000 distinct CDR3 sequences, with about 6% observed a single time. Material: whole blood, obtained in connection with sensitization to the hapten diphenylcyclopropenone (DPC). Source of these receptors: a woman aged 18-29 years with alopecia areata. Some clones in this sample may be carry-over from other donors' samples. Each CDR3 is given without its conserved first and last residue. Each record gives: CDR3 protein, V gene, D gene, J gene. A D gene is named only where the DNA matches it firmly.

cdr3_aa: ASTQVGGNTEAF; v_call: TRBV3-1; d_call: -; j_call: TRBJ1-1
cdr3_aa: ASKGTSGGYEQY; v_call: TRBV12-3/TRBV12-4; d_call: TRBD2; j_call: TRBJ2-7
cdr3_aa: ASSTPDRSEDEQY; v_call: TRBV28; d_call: -; j_call: TRBJ2-7
cdr3_aa: ASLPLGGLAGSGELF; v_call: TRBV19; d_call: TRBD2; j_call: TRBJ2-2
cdr3_aa: ASSEVWGTKRSYT; v_call: TRBV2; d_call: -; j_call: TRBJ1-2
cdr3_aa: SAPYPLAGSTDTQY; v_call: TRBV20-1; d_call: TRBD2; j_call: TRBJ2-3
cdr3_aa: ASSLLGNSNQPQH; v_call: TRBV6-5; d_call: -; j_call: TRBJ1-5
cdr3_aa: ASSYSLGQGYGYT; v_call: TRBV6-2/TRBV6-3; d_call: TRBD1; j_call: TRBJ1-2
cdr3_aa: ASKNTDTQY; v_call: TRBV12-3/TRBV12-4; d_call: -; j_call: TRBJ2-3
cdr3_aa: ASSRDRTYGYT; v_call: TRBV5-6; d_call: TRBD1; j_call: TRBJ1-2
cdr3_aa: ASSLVPGLAGVLSYEQY; v_call: TRBV7-9; d_call: TRBD2; j_call: TRBJ2-7
cdr3_aa: SAPRQGSYEQY; v_call: TRBV20-1; d_call: TRBD1; j_call: TRBJ2-7
cdr3_aa: ASSLEGSLNEKLF; v_call: TRBV13; d_call: -; j_call: TRBJ1-4
cdr3_aa: ASSQTGGTGELF; v_call: TRBV3-1; d_call: TRBD1; j_call: TRBJ2-2
cdr3_aa: ASSFGWDAEAF; v_call: TRBV12-3/TRBV12-4; d_call: -; j_call: TRBJ1-1
cdr3_aa: ASNFLGGAAEAF; v_call: TRBV6-1; d_call: -; j_call: TRBJ1-1
cdr3_aa: ASSEALRGRSIATNEKLF; v_call: TRBV6-1; d_call: -; j_call: TRBJ1-4
cdr3_aa: ASSLSQGGTGTEAF; v_call: TRBV28; d_call: -; j_call: TRBJ1-1
cdr3_aa: ASSAPGLVRYNEQF; v_call: TRBV6-2/TRBV6-3; d_call: TRBD2; j_call: TRBJ2-1
cdr3_aa: ASSLPRQVNTEAF; v_call: TRBV28; d_call: -; j_call: TRBJ1-1
cdr3_aa: ASTYPGANVLT; v_call: TRBV5-4; d_call: -; j_call: TRBJ2-6
cdr3_aa: ASSQDRGAGPTDTQY; v_call: TRBV4-1; d_call: -; j_call: TRBJ2-3
cdr3_aa: ASSPTGLRTDTQY; v_call: TRBV7-2; d_call: TRBD2; j_call: TRBJ2-3
cdr3_aa: ASSLREIQY; v_call: TRBV12-3/TRBV12-4; d_call: -; j_call: TRBJ2-4
cdr3_aa: ASRRSMNTEAF; v_call: TRBV12-3/TRBV12-4; d_call: -; j_call: TRBJ1-1
cdr3_aa: ASRDPGTGYDIHQPQH; v_call: TRBV2; d_call: TRBD1; j_call: TRBJ1-5
cdr3_aa: SVRTTGDTEAF; v_call: TRBV29-1; d_call: TRBD1; j_call: TRBJ1-1
cdr3_aa: ASSLGGRRNSPLH; v_call: TRBV7-2; d_call: -; j_call: TRBJ1-6
cdr3_aa: ASSPTSGVPYEQY; v_call: TRBV7-2; d_call: TRBD2; j_call: TRBJ2-7
cdr3_aa: SVVPGQGPNTEAF; v_call: TRBV29-1; d_call: TRBD1; j_call: TRBJ1-1
cdr3_aa: ASRPHTTVRGTHQPQH; v_call: TRBV6-2/TRBV6-3; d_call: -; j_call: TRBJ1-5
cdr3_aa: ASTTGAGTTDTQY; v_call: TRBV12-3/TRBV12-4; d_call: -; j_call: TRBJ2-3
cdr3_aa: ASSYGGLATTDTQY; v_call: TRBV6-5; d_call: TRBD2; j_call: TRBJ2-3
cdr3_aa: ASRGSYNEQF; v_call: TRBV7-9; d_call: -; j_call: TRBJ2-1
cdr3_aa: ASTRTAPDYGYT; v_call: TRBV6-5; d_call: -; j_call: TRBJ1-2
cdr3_aa: ASSPATGGQPQH; v_call: TRBV6-2/TRBV6-3; d_call: TRBD1; j_call: TRBJ1-5
cdr3_aa: ASSEGVSGQPQH; v_call: TRBV9; d_call: -; j_call: TRBJ1-5
cdr3_aa: ASSSSGTGFQPQH; v_call: TRBV12-3/TRBV12-4; d_call: TRBD1; j_call: TRBJ1-5
cdr3_aa: SARDSYEQY; v_call: TRBV20-1; d_call: -; j_call: TRBJ2-7
cdr3_aa: ASHTGQVTRAAF; v_call: TRBV6-2/TRBV6-3; d_call: TRBD1; j_call: TRBJ1-1
cdr3_aa: ASSVWYEQY; v_call: TRBV2; d_call: -; j_call: TRBJ2-7